Below are 2 T cell receptor beta chains sequenced from a single sample in a study of early T cells in non-severe SARS-CoV-2 infection. MiXCR, applied by TCRdb to the 5' RACE reads, yields one record per CDR3 protein. The table includes under 50,000 distinct CDR3 sequences, 3.5% to 4.5% detected once. The material sequenced was whole blood. The receptors shown here come from an adult who was a healthcare worker with PCR-confirmed SARS-CoV-2 infection or an uninfected control (not recorded which).

This clonotype was recorded many times. The V call is TRBV19, the J call TRBJ1-1, with no clear D. The germline V gene encodes CDR1 LNHDA and CDR2 SQIVND (reference sequence). CDR3 length equals 14 residues. Trimming left V 3 bases short and J 3 bases short, with 11 bases between. This chain's CDR3 is CASSIGGPYTEAFF. The CDR3 nucleotides read TGTGCCAGTAGTATCGGAGGGCCTTACACTGAAGCTTTCTTT.

This clonotype showed up many times. The V and J genes are TRBV12-3 or TRBV12-4 and TRBJ2-5; either TRBD1 or TRBD2 may supply D (5 bases each). V was pared by 7 bases and J by 6 bases, with 21 bases between. The CDR3 spans 15 residues. In DNA form, the CDR3 reads TGTGCCAGCACGAACCACCGGGGACCCCGGCAGACCCAGTACTTC. Translation gives CASTNHRGPRQTQYF.